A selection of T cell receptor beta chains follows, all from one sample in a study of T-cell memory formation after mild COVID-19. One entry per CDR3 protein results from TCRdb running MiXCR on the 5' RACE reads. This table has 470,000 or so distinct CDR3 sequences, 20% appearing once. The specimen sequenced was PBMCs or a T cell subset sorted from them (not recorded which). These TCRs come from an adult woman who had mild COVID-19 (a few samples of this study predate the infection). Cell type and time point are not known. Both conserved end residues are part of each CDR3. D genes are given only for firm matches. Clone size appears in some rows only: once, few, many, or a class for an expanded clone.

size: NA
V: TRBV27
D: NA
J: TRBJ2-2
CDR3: CASSFGSTGELFF
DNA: TGTGCCAGCAGTTTCGGGAGCACCGGGGAGCTGTTTTTT

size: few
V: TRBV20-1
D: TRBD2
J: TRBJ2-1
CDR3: CSASRLFGSGRSSYNEQFF
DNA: TGCAGTGCTAGTAGGTTGTTCGGTAGCGGGAGGAGCTCCTACAATGAGCAGTTCTTC

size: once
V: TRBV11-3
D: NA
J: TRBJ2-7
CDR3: CASSLEGGLYEQYF
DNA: TGTGCCAGCAGTTTGGAGGGGGGGCTATACGAGCAGTACTTC

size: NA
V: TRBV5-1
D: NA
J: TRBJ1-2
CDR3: CDSSLARSQDYGYTF
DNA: TGCGACAGCAGCTTGGCCAGGTCGCAAGACTATGGCTACACCTTC

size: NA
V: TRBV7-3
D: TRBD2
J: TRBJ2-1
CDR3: CASSAPGGDEQFF
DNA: TGTGCCAGCAGCGCCCCGGGGGGTGACGAGCAGTTCTTC

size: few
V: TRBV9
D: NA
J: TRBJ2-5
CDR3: CASSVRPDETQYF
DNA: TGTGCCAGCAGCGTGCGGCCGGACGAGACCCAGTACTTC

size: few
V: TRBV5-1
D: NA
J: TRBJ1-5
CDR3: CASSLSGGPQHF
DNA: TGCGCCAGCAGCCTATCGGGGGGGCCCCAGCATTTT

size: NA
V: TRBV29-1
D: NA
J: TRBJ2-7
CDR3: CSVEVQSYEQYF
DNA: TGCAGCGTTGAAGTTCAGTCCTACGAGCAGTACTTC

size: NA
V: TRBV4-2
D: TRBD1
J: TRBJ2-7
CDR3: CASSQDTGTGGSEQYF
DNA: TGTGCCAGCAGCCAAGACACCGGGACAGGGGGCTCCGAGCAGTACTTC

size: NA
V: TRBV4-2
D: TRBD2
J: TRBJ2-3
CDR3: CASSRLAGDSTDTQYF
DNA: TGTGCCAGCAGCCGACTAGCGGGGGACAGCACAGATACGCAGTATTTT

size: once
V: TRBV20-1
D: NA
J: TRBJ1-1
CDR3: CSASRPGRKNTEAFF
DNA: TGCAGTGCTAGCCGGCCTGGACGGAAGAACACTGAAGCTTTCTTT

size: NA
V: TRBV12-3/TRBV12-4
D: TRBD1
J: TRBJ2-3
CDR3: CASSLGQFQWDTQYF
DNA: TGTGCCAGCAGTCTGGGACAGTTCCAGTGGGATACGCAGTATTTT

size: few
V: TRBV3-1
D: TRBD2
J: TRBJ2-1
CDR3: CASSQDFLAGSYNEQFF
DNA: TGTGCCAGCAGCCAAGATTTCCTAGCGGGCTCCTACAATGAGCAGTTCTTC

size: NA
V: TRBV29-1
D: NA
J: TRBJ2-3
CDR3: CSARSGTSTDTQYF
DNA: TGCAGCGCCCGCTCTGGGACGAGCACAGATACGCAGTATTTT

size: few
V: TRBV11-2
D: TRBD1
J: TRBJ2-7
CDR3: CASSPDRGRAYEQYF
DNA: TGTGCCAGCAGCCCTGACAGGGGAAGAGCCTACGAGCAGTACTTC

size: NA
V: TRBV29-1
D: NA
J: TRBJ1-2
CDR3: CSVVLAIPNYGYTF
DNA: TGCAGCGTTGTCCTAGCGATCCCTAACTATGGCTACACCTTC

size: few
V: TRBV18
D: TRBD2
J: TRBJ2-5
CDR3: CASSPSGDRQYF
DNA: TGTGCCAGCTCACCTAGCGGGGACCGTCAGTACTTC

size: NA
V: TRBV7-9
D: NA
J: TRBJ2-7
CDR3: CASSPLGTAGSREQYF
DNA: TGTGCCAGCAGCCCCCTAGGGACGGCAGGGTCGCGCGAGCAGTACTTC

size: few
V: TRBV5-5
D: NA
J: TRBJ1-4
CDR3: CASSSTGKLFF
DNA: TGTGCCAGCAGCTCGACGGGAAAACTGTTTTTT

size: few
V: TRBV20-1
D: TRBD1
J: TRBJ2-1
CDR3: CSASSRTGVVGEQFF
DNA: TGCAGTGCTAGTTCACGGACAGGGGTGGTGGGTGAGCAGTTCTTC

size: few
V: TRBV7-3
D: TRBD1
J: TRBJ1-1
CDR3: CASSGTGRSEAFF
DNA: TGTGCCAGCAGCGGGACAGGGAGGTCTGAAGCTTTCTTT

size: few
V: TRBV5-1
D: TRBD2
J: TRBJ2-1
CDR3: CASSLGPSRAGGLKPHEQFF
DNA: TGCGCCAGCAGCTTGGGTCCCTCTAGAGCGGGAGGGCTAAAGCCCCATGAGCAGTTCTTC

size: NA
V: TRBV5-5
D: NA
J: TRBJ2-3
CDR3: CASSLGESLADTQYF
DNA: TGTGCCAGCAGCTTGGGGGAGAGCTTGGCAGATACGCAGTATTTT

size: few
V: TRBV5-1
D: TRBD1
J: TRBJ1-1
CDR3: CASSSQGADTEAFF
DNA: TGTGCCAGCAGCTCACAGGGGGCGGACACTGAAGCTTTCTTT

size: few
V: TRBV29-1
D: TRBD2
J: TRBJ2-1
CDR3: CSVVLGEGRRSYNEQFF
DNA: TGCAGCGTTGTGTTGGGGGAGGGCCGCCGGTCCTACAATGAGCAGTTCTTC

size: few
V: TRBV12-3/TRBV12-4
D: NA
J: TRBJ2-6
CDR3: CASSSPLTGSGANVLTF
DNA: TGTGCCAGCAGTTCGCCCCTCACGGGCTCTGGGGCCAACGTCCTGACTTTC

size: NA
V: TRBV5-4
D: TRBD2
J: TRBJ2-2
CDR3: CASSSAPAGGNTGELFF
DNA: TGTGCCAGCAGCTCGGCCCCAGCGGGAGGGAACACCGGGGAGCTGTTTTTT

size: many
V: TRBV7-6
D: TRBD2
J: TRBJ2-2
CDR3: CASSLELAEMDTGELFF
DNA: TGTGCCAGCAGCTTAGAGCTAGCGGAGATGGACACCGGGGAGCTGTTTTTT

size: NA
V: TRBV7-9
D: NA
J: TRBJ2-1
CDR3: CASSPDGNPQFF
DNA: TGTGCCAGCTCGCCGGATGGAAACCCGCAGTTCTTC

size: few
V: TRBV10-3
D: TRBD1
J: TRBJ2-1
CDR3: CAIKNDRGTEQFF
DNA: TGTGCCATCAAAAACGACAGGGGTACTGAGCAGTTCTTC

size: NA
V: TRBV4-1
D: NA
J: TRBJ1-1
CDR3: CASSQDRTLNTEAFF
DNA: TGCGCCAGCAGCCAAGACAGAACCCTGAACACTGAAGCTTTCTTT

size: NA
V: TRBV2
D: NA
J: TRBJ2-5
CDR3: CASSVWDQETQYF
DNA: TGTGCCAGCAGTGTATGGGATCAAGAGACCCAGTACTTC

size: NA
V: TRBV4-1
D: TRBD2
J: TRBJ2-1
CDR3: CASSQGPTRGEEQFF
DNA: TGCGCCAGCAGCCAAGGTCCAACGCGGGGGGAAGAGCAGTTCTTC

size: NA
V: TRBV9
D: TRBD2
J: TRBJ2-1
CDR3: CASSPGLAGADEQFF
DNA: TGTGCCAGCAGCCCCGGACTAGCGGGAGCCGATGAGCAGTTCTTC

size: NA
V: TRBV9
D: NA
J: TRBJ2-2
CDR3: CASSSRLMNTGELFF
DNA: TGTGCCAGCAGCTCCCGACTCATGAACACCGGGGAGCTGTTTTTT

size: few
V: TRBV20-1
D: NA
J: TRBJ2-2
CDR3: CSAIEGEQGLLFF
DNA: TGCAGTGCTATAGAGGGGGAACAGGGTCTATTGTTTTTT

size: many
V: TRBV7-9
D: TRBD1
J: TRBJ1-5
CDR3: CASSLGTANQPQHF
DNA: TGTGCCAGCAGTCTCGGGACAGCCAATCAGCCCCAGCATTTT

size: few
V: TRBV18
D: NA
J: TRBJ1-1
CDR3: CASSPQDEAFF
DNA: TGTGCCAGCTCACCACAAGACGAAGCTTTCTTT

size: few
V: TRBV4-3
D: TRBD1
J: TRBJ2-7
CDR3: CASSQADRGGYEQYF
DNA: TGCGCCAGCAGCCAAGCCGACAGGGGCGGGTACGAGCAGTACTTC

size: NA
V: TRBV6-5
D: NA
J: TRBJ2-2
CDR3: CASSPPGQNTGELFF
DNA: TGTGCCAGCAGTCCCCCGGGACAGAACACCGGGGAGCTGTTTTTT

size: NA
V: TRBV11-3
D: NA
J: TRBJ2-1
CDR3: CASSFAGSTENEQFF
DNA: TGTGCCAGCAGCTTCGCCGGTTCAACCGAGAATGAGCAGTTCTTC

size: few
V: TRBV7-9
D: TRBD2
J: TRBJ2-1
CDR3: CASTEAGGSYNEQFF
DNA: TGTGCCAGCACCGAAGCGGGGGGGTCCTACAATGAGCAGTTCTTC

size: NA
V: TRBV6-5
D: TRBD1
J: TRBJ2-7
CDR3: CASSYSSGTGGYEQYF
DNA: TGTGCCAGCAGTTACTCGTCCGGGACAGGGGGCTACGAGCAGTACTTC

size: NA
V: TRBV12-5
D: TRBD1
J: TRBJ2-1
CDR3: CASGLVLGTGYSYNEQFF
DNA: TGTGCTAGTGGTTTGGTACTGGGGACAGGCTATTCCTACAATGAGCAGTTCTTC

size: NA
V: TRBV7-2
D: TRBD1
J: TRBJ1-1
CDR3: CASSTRTGVRTEAFF
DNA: TGTGCCAGCAGCACACGGACAGGGGTGAGGACTGAAGCTTTCTTT

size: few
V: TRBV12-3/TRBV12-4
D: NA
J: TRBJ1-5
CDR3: CATSPPGGNQPQHF
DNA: TGTGCCACCTCACCACCGGGTGGCAATCAGCCCCAGCATTTT

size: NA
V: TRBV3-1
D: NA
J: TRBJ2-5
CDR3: CASSPSTLGTTQYF
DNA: TGTGCCAGCAGCCCATCCACTTTGGGGACGACCCAGTACTTC

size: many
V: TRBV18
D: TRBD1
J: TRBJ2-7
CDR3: CASSPNAGTGGTEQYF
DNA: TGTGCCAGCTCACCGAATGCCGGGACAGGGGGCACCGAGCAGTACTTC

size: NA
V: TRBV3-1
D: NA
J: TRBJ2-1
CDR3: CASSKGYEQFF
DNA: TGTGCCAGCAGCAAAGGGTATGAGCAGTTCTTC

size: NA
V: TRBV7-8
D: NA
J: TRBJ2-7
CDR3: CASRPGTEVYEQYF
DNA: TGTGCCAGCAGGCCCGGGACGGAAGTTTACGAGCAGTACTTC

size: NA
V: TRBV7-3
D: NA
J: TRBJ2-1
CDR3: CASSLSVEHEQFF
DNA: TGTGCCAGCAGCTTAAGTGTCGAGCATGAGCAGTTCTTC

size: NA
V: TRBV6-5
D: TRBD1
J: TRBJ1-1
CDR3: CASSYSGQEWGNTEAFF
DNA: TGTGCCAGCAGTTACTCGGGACAGGAATGGGGGAACACTGAAGCTTTCTTT

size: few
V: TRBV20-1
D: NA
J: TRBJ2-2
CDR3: CSARDLRDPWTGELFF
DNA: TGCAGTGCTAGAGACCTCCGGGACCCGTGGACCGGGGAGCTGTTTTTT

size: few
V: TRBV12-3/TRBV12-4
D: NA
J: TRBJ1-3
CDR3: CASSLVDPSGNTIYF
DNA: TGTGCCAGCAGTTTAGTGGACCCCTCTGGAAACACCATATATTTT

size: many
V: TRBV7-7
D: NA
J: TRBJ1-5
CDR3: CASSLVRRRPNQPQHF
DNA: TGTGCTAGCAGCTTAGTCCGGAGGAGGCCCAATCAGCCCCAGCATTTT

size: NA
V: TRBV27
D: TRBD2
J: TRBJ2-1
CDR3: CASSLGTRNYNEQFF
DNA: TGTGCCAGCAGTTTAGGGACTAGAAACTACAATGAGCAGTTCTTC

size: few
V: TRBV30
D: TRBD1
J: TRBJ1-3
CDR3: CAWAEGAAGNTIYF
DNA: TGTGCCTGGGCCGAGGGGGCTGCTGGAAACACCATATATTTT

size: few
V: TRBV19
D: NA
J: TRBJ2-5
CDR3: CASRRTLGIETQYF
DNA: TGTGCCAGTAGAAGGACTCTCGGTATTGAGACCCAGTACTTC

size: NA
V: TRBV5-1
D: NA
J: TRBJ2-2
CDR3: CASSPRMGGPGTGELFF
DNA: TGCGCCAGCAGCCCCCGGATGGGGGGGCCGGGCACCGGGGAGCTGTTTTTT